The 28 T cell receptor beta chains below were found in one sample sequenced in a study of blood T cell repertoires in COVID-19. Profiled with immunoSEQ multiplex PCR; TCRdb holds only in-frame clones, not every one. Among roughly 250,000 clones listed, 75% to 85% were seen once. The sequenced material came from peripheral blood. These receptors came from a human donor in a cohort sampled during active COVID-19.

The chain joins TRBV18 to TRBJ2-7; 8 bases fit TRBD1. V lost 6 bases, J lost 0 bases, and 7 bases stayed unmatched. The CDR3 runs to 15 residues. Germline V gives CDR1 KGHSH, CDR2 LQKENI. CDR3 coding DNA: TGTGCCAGCTCTGACAGGGGCCTTAGCTCCTACGAGCAGTACTTC. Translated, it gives CASSDRGLSSYEQYF.

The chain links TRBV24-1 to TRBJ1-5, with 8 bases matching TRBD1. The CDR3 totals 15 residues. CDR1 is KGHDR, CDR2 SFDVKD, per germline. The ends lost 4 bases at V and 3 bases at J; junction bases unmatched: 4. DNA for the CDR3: TGTGCCACCAGTGACCCGACAGGGGACAATCAGCCCCAGCATTTT. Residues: CATSDPTGDNQPQHF.

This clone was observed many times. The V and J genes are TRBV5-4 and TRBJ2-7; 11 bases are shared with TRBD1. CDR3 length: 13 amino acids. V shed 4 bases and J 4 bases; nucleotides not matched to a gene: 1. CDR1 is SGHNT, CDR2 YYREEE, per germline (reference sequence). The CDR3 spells CASSGDRGYEQYF. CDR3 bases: TGTGCCAGCAGCGGGGACAGGGGGTACGAGCAGTACTTC.

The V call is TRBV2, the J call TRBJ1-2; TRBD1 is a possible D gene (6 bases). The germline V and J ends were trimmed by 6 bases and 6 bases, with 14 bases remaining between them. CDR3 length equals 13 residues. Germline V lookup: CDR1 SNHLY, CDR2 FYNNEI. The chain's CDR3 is CASRDSPIDGYTF. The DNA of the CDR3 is TGTGCCAGCAGGGACAGCCCGATCGATGGCTACACCTTC.

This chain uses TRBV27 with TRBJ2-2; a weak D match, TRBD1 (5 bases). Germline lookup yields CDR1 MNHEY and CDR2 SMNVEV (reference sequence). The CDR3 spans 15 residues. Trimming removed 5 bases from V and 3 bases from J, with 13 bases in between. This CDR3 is CASSPGRGDTGELFF. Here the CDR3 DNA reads TGTGCCAGCAGTCCAGGAAGGGGCGACACCGGGGAGCTGTTTTTT.

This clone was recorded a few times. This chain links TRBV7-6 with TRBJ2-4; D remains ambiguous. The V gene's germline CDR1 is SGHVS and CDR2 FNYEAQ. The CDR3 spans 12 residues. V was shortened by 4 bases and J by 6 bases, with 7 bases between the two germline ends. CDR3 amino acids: CASSSGANIQYF. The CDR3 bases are TGTGCCAGCAGCTCAGGCGCAAACATTCAGTACTTC.

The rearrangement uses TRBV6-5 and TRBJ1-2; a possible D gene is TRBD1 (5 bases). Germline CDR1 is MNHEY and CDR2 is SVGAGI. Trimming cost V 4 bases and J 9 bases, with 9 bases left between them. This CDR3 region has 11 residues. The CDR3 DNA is TGTGCCAGCAGTTCCCCAGGGAGCTACACCTTC. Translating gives CASSSPGSYTF.

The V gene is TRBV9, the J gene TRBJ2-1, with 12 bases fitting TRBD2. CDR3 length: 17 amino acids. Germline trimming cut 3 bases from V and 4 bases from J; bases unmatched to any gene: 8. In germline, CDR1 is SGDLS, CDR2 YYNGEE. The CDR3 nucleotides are TGTGCCAGCAGCGCCGAGTACGGACTAGCGGGGTACAATGAGCAGTTCTTC. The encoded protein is CASSAEYGLAGYNEQFF.

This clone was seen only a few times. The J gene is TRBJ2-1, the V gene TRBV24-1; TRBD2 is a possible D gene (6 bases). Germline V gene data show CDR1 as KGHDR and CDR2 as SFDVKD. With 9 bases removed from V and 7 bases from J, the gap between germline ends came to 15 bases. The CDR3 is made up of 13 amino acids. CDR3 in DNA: TGTGCCACCGGGACTCTAGTTTCGAATGAGCAGTTCTTC. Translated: CATGTLVSNEQFF.

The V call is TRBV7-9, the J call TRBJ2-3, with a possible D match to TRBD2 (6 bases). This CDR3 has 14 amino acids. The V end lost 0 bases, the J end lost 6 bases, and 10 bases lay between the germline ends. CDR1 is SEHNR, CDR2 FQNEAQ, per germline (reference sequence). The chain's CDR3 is CASSLAGGSDTQYF. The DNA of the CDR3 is TGTGCCAGCAGCTTAGCGGGGGGTTCGGATACGCAGTATTTT.

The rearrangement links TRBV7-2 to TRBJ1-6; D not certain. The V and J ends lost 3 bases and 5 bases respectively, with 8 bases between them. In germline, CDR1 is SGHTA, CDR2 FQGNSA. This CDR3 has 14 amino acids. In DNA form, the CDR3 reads TGTGCCAGCAGCTTGAGGGCAGATAATTCACCCCTCCACTTT. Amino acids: CASSLRADNSPLHF.

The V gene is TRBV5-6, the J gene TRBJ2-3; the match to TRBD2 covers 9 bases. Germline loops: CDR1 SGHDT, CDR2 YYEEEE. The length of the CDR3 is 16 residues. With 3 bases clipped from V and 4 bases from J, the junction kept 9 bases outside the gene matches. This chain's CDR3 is CASSSYSGSRADTQYF. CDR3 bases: TGTGCCAGCAGCTCGTATAGCGGGAGTCGGGCAGATACGCAGTATTTT. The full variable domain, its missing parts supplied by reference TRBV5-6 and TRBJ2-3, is DAGVTQSPTHLIKTRGQQVTLRCSPKSGHDTVSWYQQALGQGPQFIFQYYEEEERQRGNFPDRFSGHQFPNYSSELNVNALLLGDSALYLCASSSYSGSRADTQYFGPGTRLTVL.

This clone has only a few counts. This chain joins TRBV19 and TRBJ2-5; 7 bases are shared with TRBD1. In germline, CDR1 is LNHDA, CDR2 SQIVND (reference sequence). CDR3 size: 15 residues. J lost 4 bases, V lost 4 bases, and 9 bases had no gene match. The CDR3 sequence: CASSTGQAGVETQYF. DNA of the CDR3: TGTGCCAGTAGTACCGGACAGGCTGGGGTAGAGACCCAGTACTTC. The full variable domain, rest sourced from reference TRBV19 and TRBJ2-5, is DGGITQSPKYLFRKEGQNVTLSCEQNLNHDAMYWYRQDPGQGLRLIYYSQIVNDFQKGDIAEGYSVSREKKESFPLTVTSAQKNPTAFYLCASSTGQAGVETQYFGPGTRLLVL.

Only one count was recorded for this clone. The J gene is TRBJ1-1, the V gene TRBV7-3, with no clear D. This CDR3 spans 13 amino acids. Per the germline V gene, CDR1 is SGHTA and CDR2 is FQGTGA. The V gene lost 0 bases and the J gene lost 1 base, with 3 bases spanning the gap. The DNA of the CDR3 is TGTGCCAGCAGCTTAACCCAGAACACTGAAGCTTTCTTT. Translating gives CASSLTQNTEAFF.

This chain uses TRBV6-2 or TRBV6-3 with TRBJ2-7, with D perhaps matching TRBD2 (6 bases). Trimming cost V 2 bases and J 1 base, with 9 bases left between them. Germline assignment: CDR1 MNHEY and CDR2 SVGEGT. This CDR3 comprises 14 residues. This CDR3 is CASSYPGRSYEQYF. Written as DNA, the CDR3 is TGTGCCAGCAGTTACCCAGGGAGGTCCTACGAGCAGTACTTC.

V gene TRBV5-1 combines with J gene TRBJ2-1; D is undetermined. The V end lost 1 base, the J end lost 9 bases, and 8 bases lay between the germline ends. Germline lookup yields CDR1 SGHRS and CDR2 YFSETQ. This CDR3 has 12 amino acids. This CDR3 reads CASSLRVGEQFF. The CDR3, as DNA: TGCGCCAGCAGCTTGCGGGTTGGTGAGCAGTTCTTC.

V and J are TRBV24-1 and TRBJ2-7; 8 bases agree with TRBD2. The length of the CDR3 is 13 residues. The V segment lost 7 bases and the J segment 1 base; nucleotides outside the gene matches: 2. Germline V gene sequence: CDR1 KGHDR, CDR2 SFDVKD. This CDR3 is CATRRGESYEQYF. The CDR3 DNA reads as TGTGCCACCAGGCGGGGGGAGTCCTACGAGCAGTACTTC.

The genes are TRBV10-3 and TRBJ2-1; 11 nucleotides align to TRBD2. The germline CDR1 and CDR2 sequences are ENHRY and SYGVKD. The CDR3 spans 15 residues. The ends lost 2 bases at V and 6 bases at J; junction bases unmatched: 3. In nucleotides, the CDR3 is TGTGCCATCAGTGAGCTAGCGGGAGGCCCCAATGAGCAGTTCTTC. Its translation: CAISELAGGPNEQFF.

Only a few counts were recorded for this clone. The chain's CDR3 is CASSPLGGPYEQYF. In DNA, the CDR3 is TGTGCCAGCAGCCCCCTGGGCGGGCCCTACGAGCAGTACTTC. The rearrangement joins TRBV3-1 (or the pseudogene TRBV3-2) to TRBJ2-7, with TRBD2 as a possible D gene (5 bases). The germline V gene has CDR1 LGHDT and CDR2 YNNKEL (reference sequence). The CDR3 consists of 14 residues. Trimming took 4 bases from V and 2 from J, leaving 12 bases between them.

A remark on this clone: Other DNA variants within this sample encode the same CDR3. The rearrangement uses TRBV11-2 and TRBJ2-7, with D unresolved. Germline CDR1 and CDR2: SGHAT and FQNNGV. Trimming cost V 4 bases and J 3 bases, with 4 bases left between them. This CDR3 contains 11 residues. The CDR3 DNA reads TGTGCCAGCAGCTCCAACTACGAGCAGTACTTC. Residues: CASSSNYEQYF.

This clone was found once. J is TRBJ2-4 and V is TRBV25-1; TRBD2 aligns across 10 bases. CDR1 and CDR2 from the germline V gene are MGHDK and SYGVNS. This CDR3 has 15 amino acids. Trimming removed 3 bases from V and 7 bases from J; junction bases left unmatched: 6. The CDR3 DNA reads TGTGCCAGCAGTGATGCTAGCGGGAGTAGGAACATTCAGTACTTC. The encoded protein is CASSDASGSRNIQYF. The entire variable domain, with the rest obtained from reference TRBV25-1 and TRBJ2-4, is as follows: EADIYQTPRYLVIGTGKKITLECSQTMGHDKMYWYQQDPGMELHLIHYSYGVNSTEKGDLSSESTVSRIRTEHFPLTLESARPSHTSQYLCASSDASGSRNIQYFGAGTRLSVL.

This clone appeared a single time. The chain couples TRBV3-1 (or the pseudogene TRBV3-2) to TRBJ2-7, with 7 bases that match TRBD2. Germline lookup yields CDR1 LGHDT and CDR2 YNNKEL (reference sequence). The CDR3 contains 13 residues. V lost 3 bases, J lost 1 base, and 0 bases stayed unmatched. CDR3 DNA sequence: TGTGCCAGCAGCCACGGGGGGTCCTACGAGCAGTACTTC. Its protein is CASSHGGSYEQYF.

The CDR3 DNA reads as TGTGCCAGCAGCTTAGCGCTTGGTAATGCGGGAGGAGGGACAGATACGCAGTATTTT. Protein sequence: CASSLALGNAGGGTDTQYF. J is TRBJ2-3 and V is TRBV7-2, with 8 bases aligning to TRBD2. The CDR3 has 19 residues. The V gene's germline CDR1 is SGHTA and CDR2 FQGNSA. Trimming cost V 0 bases and J 3 bases; bases outside gene matches: 14.

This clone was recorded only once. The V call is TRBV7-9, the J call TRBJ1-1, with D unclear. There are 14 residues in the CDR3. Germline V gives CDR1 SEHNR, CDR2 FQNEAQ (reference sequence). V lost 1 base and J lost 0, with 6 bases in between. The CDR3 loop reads CASSLGRLNTEAFF. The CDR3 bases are TGTGCCAGCAGCTTAGGCAGGTTGAACACTGAAGCTTTCTTT.

The CDR3 region has the DNA TGTGCCAGCAGCTTGTTTATAAAGAACACTGAAGCTTTCTTT. This encodes CASSLFIKNTEAFF. The J gene is TRBJ1-1, the V gene TRBV5-5, with unresolved D. The germline V gene has CDR1 SGHKS and CDR2 YYEKEE (reference sequence). The V and J ends lost 1 base and 1 base respectively, with 8 bases between them. The CDR3 has 14 residues.

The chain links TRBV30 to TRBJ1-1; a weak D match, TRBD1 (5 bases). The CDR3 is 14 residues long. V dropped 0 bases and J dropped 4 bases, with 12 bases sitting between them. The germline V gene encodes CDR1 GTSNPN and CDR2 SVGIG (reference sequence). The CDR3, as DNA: TGTGCCTGGAGTGTATCCGGGAGGGGCACTGAAGCTTTCTTT. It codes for CAWSVSGRGTEAFF.

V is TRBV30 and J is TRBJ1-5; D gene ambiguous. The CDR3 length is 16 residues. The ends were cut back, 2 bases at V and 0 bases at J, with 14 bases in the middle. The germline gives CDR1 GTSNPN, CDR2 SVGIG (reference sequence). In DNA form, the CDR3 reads TGTGCCTGGAGTTCCCTCCGTTCAGATAGCAATCAGCCCCAGCATTTT. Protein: CAWSSLRSDSNQPQHF.

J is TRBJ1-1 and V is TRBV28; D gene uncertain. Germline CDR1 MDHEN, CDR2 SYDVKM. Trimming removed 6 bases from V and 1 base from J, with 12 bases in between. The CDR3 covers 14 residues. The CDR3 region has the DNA TGTGCCAGCAGGGCCCTAGAGGAGAACACTGAAGCTTTCTTT. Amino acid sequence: CASRALEENTEAFF.